This TCR beta chain was profiled in a study of T-cell reconstitution after alpha-beta-depleted transplantation in children. V lost 8 bases, J lost 5 bases, and 21 bases lay in between. This CDR3 region has 16 residues. This clonotype has a handful of counts. During its preparation, the TCRbeta library received unique molecular identifiers. One entry per CDR3 protein results from TCRdb running MiXCR on the PCR reads. The sample lists 600,000 to 800,000 distinct CDR3 sequences, around 12% occurring once. The source material was PBMCs, sampled before TCRalphabeta/CD19-depleted stem cell transplant. The V call is TRBV12-3 or TRBV12-4, the J call TRBJ2-2, with a weak D call TRBD1 (5 bases). The sequence was obtained from a girl aged 2-10 years with congenital amegakaryocytic thrombocytopenia, due to receive a stem cell transplant. For the CDR3, the DNA is TGTGCCAGCCTTGCCCCGGGCAGGGTGGAGACCGGGGAGCTGTTTTTT. It translates to CASLAPGRVETGELFF.